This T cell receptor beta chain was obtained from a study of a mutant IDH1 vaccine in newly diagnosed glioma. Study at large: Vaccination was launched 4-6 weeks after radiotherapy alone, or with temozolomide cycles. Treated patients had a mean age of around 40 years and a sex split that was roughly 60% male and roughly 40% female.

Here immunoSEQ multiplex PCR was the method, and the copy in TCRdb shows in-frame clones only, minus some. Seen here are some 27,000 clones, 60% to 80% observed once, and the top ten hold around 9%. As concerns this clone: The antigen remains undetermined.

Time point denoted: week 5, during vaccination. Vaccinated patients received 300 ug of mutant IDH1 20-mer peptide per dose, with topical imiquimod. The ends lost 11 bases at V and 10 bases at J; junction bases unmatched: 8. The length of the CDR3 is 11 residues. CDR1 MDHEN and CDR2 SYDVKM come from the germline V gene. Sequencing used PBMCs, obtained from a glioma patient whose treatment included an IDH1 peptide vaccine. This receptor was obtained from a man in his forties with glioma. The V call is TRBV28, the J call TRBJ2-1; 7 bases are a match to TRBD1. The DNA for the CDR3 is TGTGCCGGGCGACAGGGCCGGGAGCAGTTCTTC. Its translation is CAGRQGREQFF.